The 19 T cell receptor beta chains presented below share a single source sample, sequenced in a study of OX40 agonist ivuxolimab in advanced cancers. Repertoires were generated with immunoSEQ multiplex PCR, while TCRdb's copy carries only in-frame clones and drops some. The sample holds roughly 34,000 clones; roughly 89% are singletons and the top ten take 36%. The sample consisted of CD4+ or CD8+ T cells sorted from blood, taken in a trial of the OX40 agonist ivuxolimab. The receptor set was obtained from an adult with an advanced solid tumor such as melanoma, head and neck, liver or kidney cancer.

The rearrangement links TRBV5-1 to TRBJ2-5; perhaps D is TRBD1 or TRBD2 (5 bases each). V was clipped by 2 bases and J by 5 bases, with 16 bases between them. The CDR3 totals 15 residues. Germline CDR1 SGHRS, CDR2 YFSETQ. CDR3 in amino acids: CASSLHRGRGETQYF. The CDR3, as DNA: TGCGCCAGCAGCTTACATAGGGGCCGCGGGGAGACCCAGTACTTC.

The rearrangement links TRBV5-1 to TRBJ1-1, with D unclear. CDR1 is SGHRS, CDR2 YFSETQ, per germline. Trimming cost V 0 bases and J 7 bases, with 10 bases left between them. The CDR3 totals 13 residues. As DNA, the CDR3 is TGCGCCAGCAGCTTGGGGCAGGAATATGAAGCTTTCTTT. It specifies CASSLGQEYEAFF. Full variable domain (outside the CDR3, taken from reference TRBV5-1 and TRBJ1-1): KAGVTQTPRYLIKTRGQQVTLSCSPISGHRSVSWYQQTPGQGLQFLFEYFSETQRNKGNFPGRFSGRQFSNSRSEMNVSTLELGDSALYLCASSLGQEYEAFFGQGTRLTVV.

J is TRBJ1-2 and V is TRBV19, with D possibly TRBD1 on 6 matching bases. From germline, CDR1 is LNHDA and CDR2 SQIVND (reference sequence). V gave up 2 bases and J gave up 8 bases, with 18 bases separating them. The CDR3 is made up of 15 amino acids. CDR3 region: CASSISTGSNLGYTF. The CDR3 nucleotides are TGTGCCAGTAGTATATCAACAGGGAGTAATTTGGGCTACACCTTC.

V gene TRBV14 combines with J gene TRBJ1-3, with a weak D call TRBD1 (6 bases). Germline CDR1 reads SGHDN; CDR2 reads FVKESK. V lost 5 bases and J lost 4, with 12 bases in between. The CDR3 covers 14 residues. The CDR3 here is CASSSQGLGNTIYF. The CDR3 DNA reads TGTGCCAGCAGCTCACAGGGTTTAGGAAACACCATATATTTT.

The rearrangement links TRBV4-2 to TRBJ2-7; either TRBD1 or TRBD2 may supply D (6 bases each). CDR3 length: 15 residues. The germline V gene has CDR1 LGHNA and CDR2 YNFKEQ. V was cut by 5 bases and J by 3 bases, with 17 bases left in between. CDR3: CASSVEGGGFYEQYF. As DNA, the CDR3 is TGTGCCAGCAGCGTCGAGGGGGGCGGATTCTACGAGCAGTACTTC.

The V call is TRBV6-4, the J call TRBJ2-1, with TRBD2 as a possible D gene (6 bases). Germline V gene sequence: CDR1 MRHNA, CDR2 SNTAGT. Deletions cut 0 bases from V and 4 bases from J, with 10 bases between. The CDR3 has 15 residues. For the CDR3, the DNA is TGTGCCAGCAGTGACTCATGGGGGGTTTACAATGAGCAGTTCTTC. Translated, it gives CASSDSWGVYNEQFF.

This sequence joins TRBV27 and TRBJ2-5; the D gene is possibly TRBD2 (5 bases). Germline V lookup: CDR1 MNHEY, CDR2 SMNVEV (reference sequence). This CDR3 contains 19 residues. Trimming pared 8 bases from V and 2 bases from J, leaving 30 bases between. The CDR3 coding sequence is TGTGCCAGCTCTAATCAAGCCTCTTTCCCTAGCATAGGGCAAGAGACCCAGTACTTC. This codes for CASSNQASFPSIGQETQYF.

This clone was seen only once. This chain uses TRBV27 with TRBJ2-2; perhaps TRBD1 as D (7 bases). CDR3 size: 16 residues. From germline, CDR1 is MNHEY and CDR2 SMNVEV (reference sequence). The germline V and J ends were trimmed by 4 bases and 8 bases, with 20 bases remaining between them. CDR3 coding DNA: TGTGCCAGCAGTTCGACGCGGGACAGCTGGGGTGGGGAGCTGTTTTTT. Encoded protein: CASSSTRDSWGGELFF.

This clone came up a few times. The J gene is TRBJ2-7, the V gene TRBV4-2, with 9 bases fitting TRBD1. With V trimmed by 2 bases and J by 1 base, 6 bases remained unmatched. CDR1 LGHNA and CDR2 YNFKEQ come from the germline V gene. This CDR3 has 16 amino acids. The CDR3 sequence is CASSQLRDRESYEQYF. CDR3 DNA sequence: TGTGCCAGCAGCCAACTCCGGGACAGGGAATCCTACGAGCAGTACTTC.

The chain joins TRBV4-1 to TRBJ2-7; D may be TRBD1 (6 bases). The V and J ends lost 3 bases and 4 bases respectively, with 13 bases between them. The germline V gene encodes CDR1 MGHRA and CDR2 YSYEKL. The CDR3 extends over 14 amino acids. DNA for the CDR3: TGCGCCAGCAGCCACACGGGACAACCTTACGAGCAGTACTTC. This gives the protein CASSHTGQPYEQYF.

The rearrangement uses TRBV5-4 and TRBJ1-1; D is possibly TRBD1 (5 bases). Trimming shortened V by 1 base and J by 4 bases, and 14 bases separated the two germline ends. The length of the CDR3 is 15 residues. The germline gives CDR1 SGHNT, CDR2 YYREEE (reference sequence). CDR3 in amino acids: CASSLSRGGATEAFF. CDR3 in DNA: TGTGCCAGCAGCTTGTCTCGGGGAGGGGCCACTGAAGCTTTCTTT. Supplemented by reference TRBV5-4 and TRBJ1-1, the full variable domain reads ETGVTQSPTHLIKTRGQQVTLRCSSQSGHNTVSWYQQALGQGPQFIFQYYREEENGRGNFPPRFSGLQFPNYSSELNVNALELDDSALYLCASSLSRGGATEAFFGQGTRLTVV.

The chain combines TRBV9 with TRBJ2-7, with 7 positions matching TRBD2. The V segment lost 2 bases and the J segment 1 base; nucleotides outside the gene matches: 3. This CDR3 is 14 amino acids long. The germline CDR1 and CDR2 sequences are SGDLS and YYNGEE. The CDR3 bases are TGTGCCAGCAGCGTGTCTAGCGGTTCCTACGAGCAGTACTTC. This codes for CASSVSSGSYEQYF.

The gene calls are TRBV27 and TRBJ2-1; 9 bases are shared with TRBD1. The germline CDR1 and CDR2 sequences are MNHEY and SMNVEV (reference sequence). V gave up 5 bases and J gave up 8 bases; unmatched junction bases: 13. The CDR3 length is 16 residues. CDR3 bases: TGTGCCAGCAGTCCATTTTCCGGGACAGGGTATGATGAGCAGTTCTTC. Amino acid sequence: CASSPFSGTGYDEQFF.

The chain recombines TRBV2 with TRBJ2-5, with unresolved D. Trimming left V 1 base short and J 9 bases short, with 6 bases between. This CDR3 has 11 amino acids. In germline, CDR1 is SNHLY, CDR2 FYNNEI. This CDR3 is CASSEVRAQYF. The DNA of the CDR3 is TGTGCCAGCAGTGAAGTTCGGGCCCAGTACTTC.

V is TRBV11-2 and J is TRBJ2-3, with no clear D. The CDR3 length is 13 residues. From germline, CDR1 is SGHAT and CDR2 FQNNGV. V lost 8 bases, J lost 3 bases, and 12 bases lay in between. The CDR3 sequence: CASRPDGTDTQYF. The CDR3 nucleotides read TGTGCCAGCCGCCCCGACGGTACAGATACGCAGTATTTT.

This rearrangement joins TRBV14 to TRBJ2-7; 7 bases match TRBD2. J lost 6 bases, V lost 1 base, and 6 bases had no gene match. This CDR3 has 14 amino acids. Germline V gene data show CDR1 as SGHDN and CDR2 as FVKESK. The CDR3 bases are TGTGCCAGCAGCCAAGCTACTAGCGTCAGCGAGCAGTACTTC. Its protein product is CASSQATSVSEQYF.

The chain recombines TRBV29-1 with TRBJ2-5; no clear D. V lost 6 bases and J 5 bases, leaving 22 bases between the germline ends. CDR3 length equals 15 residues. Germline lookup yields CDR1 SQVTM and CDR2 ANQGSEA. CDR3 nucleotides: TGCAGCGTGAGGCCAGCGTTTAGGCTCGGGGAGACCCAGTACTTC. Translated: CSVRPAFRLGETQYF.

The genes are TRBV7-8 and TRBJ1-5; 8 bases align to TRBD1. V dropped 5 bases and J dropped 3; count of bases not matched to a gene: 6. The CDR3 is 15 amino acids. CDR1 SGHVS and CDR2 FQNEAQ come from the germline V gene. The CDR3 loop is CASSIGTGANQPQHF. CDR3 nucleotides: TGTGCCAGCAGCATCGGGACAGGAGCCAATCAGCCCCAGCATTTT.

This chain connects TRBV5-1 to TRBJ2-4, with D maybe TRBD2 (6 bases). This CDR3 contains 15 residues. Trimming pared 0 bases from V and 5 bases from J, leaving 12 bases between. The germline V gene encodes CDR1 SGHRS and CDR2 YFSETQ. The CDR3 DNA sequence: TGCGCCAGCAGCTTGGCCGGGTGGGGGGAAAACATTCAGTACTTC. The encoded protein is CASSLAGWGENIQYF. The full variable domain, in which reference TRBV5-1 and TRBJ2-4 provide the parts outside the CDR3, is KAGVTQTPRYLIKTRGQQVTLSCSPISGHRSVSWYQQTPGQGLQFLFEYFSETQRNKGNFPGRFSGRQFSNSRSEMNVSTLELGDSALYLCASSLAGWGENIQYFGAGTRLSVL.